This TCR beta chain was recovered during a study of CD8+ T cells in alopecia areata. Study background: Treatment comprised oral tofacitinib, 5 to 10 mg twice daily, in treated patients.

After isolation, RNA underwent reverse transcription to generate cDNA as the sequencing template. Assay: immunoSEQ multiplex PCR; the TCRdb copy retains only in-frame clones and omits some. The profile shows 90,000 to 150,000 clones, 53% of them singletons. General observations from the study: For lesional scalp, especially alopecia totalis/universalis, clonality was higher than in normal scalp. Sequenced scalp T cells also include alphabeta T cells resident in normal skin.

This clone was seen repeatedly, ten times or more. Its cognate antigen is unknown. Sample treatment: oral pan-JAK inhibitor, 5-10 mg twice daily. Those with alopecia areata gave lesional scalp punch biopsies and peripheral blood. This CDR3 contains 13 residues. Trimming removed 4 bases from V and 1 base from J, with 7 bases in between. Per the germline V gene, CDR1 is LNHDA and CDR2 is SQIVND (reference sequence). Sample: CD4+ T cells sorted from blood, taken at week 4, from a patient treated with tofacitinib. The sequence was collected from a human donor with alopecia areata. The chain recombines TRBV19 with TRBJ2-5, with a possible D match to TRBD1 (6 bases). CDR3 DNA: TGTGCCAGTAGTAGGACAGCCCAAGAGACCCAGTACTTC. It encodes CASSRTAQETQYF. The whole variable domain, filled in from reference TRBV19 and TRBJ2-5, reads DGGITQSPKYLFRKEGQNVTLSCEQNLNHDAMYWYRQDPGQGLRLIYYSQIVNDFQKGDIAEGYSVSREKKESFPLTVTSAQKNPTAFYLCASSRTAQETQYFGPGTRLLVL.